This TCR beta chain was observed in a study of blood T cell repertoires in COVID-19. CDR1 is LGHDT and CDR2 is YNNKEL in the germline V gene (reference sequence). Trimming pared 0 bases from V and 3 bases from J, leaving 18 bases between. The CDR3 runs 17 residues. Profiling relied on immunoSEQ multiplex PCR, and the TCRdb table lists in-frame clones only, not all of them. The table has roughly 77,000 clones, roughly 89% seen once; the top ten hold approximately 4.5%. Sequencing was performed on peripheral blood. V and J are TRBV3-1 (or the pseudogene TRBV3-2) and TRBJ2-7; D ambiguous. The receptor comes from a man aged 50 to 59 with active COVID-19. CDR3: CASSQDPAPGSRYEQYF. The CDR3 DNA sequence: TGTGCCAGCAGCCAAGACCCTGCCCCAGGCAGTCGCTACGAGCAGTACTTC.